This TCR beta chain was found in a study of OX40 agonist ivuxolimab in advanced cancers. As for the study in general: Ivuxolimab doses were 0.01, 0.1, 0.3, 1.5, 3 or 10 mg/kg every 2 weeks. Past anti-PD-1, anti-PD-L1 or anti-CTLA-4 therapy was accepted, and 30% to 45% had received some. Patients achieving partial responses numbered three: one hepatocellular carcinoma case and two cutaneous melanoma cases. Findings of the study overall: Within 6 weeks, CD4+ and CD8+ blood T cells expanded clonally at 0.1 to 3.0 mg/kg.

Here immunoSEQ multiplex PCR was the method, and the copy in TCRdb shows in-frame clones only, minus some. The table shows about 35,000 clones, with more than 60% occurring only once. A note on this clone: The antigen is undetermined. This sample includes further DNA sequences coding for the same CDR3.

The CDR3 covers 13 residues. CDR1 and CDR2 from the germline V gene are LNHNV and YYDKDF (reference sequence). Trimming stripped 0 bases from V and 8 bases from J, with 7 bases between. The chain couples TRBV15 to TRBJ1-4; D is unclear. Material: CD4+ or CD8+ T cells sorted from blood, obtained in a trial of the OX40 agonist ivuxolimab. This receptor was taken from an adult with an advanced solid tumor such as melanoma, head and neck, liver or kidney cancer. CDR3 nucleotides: TGTGCCACCAGCAGAGATCAGAGGGAAAAACTGTTTTTT. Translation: CATSRDQREKLFF.